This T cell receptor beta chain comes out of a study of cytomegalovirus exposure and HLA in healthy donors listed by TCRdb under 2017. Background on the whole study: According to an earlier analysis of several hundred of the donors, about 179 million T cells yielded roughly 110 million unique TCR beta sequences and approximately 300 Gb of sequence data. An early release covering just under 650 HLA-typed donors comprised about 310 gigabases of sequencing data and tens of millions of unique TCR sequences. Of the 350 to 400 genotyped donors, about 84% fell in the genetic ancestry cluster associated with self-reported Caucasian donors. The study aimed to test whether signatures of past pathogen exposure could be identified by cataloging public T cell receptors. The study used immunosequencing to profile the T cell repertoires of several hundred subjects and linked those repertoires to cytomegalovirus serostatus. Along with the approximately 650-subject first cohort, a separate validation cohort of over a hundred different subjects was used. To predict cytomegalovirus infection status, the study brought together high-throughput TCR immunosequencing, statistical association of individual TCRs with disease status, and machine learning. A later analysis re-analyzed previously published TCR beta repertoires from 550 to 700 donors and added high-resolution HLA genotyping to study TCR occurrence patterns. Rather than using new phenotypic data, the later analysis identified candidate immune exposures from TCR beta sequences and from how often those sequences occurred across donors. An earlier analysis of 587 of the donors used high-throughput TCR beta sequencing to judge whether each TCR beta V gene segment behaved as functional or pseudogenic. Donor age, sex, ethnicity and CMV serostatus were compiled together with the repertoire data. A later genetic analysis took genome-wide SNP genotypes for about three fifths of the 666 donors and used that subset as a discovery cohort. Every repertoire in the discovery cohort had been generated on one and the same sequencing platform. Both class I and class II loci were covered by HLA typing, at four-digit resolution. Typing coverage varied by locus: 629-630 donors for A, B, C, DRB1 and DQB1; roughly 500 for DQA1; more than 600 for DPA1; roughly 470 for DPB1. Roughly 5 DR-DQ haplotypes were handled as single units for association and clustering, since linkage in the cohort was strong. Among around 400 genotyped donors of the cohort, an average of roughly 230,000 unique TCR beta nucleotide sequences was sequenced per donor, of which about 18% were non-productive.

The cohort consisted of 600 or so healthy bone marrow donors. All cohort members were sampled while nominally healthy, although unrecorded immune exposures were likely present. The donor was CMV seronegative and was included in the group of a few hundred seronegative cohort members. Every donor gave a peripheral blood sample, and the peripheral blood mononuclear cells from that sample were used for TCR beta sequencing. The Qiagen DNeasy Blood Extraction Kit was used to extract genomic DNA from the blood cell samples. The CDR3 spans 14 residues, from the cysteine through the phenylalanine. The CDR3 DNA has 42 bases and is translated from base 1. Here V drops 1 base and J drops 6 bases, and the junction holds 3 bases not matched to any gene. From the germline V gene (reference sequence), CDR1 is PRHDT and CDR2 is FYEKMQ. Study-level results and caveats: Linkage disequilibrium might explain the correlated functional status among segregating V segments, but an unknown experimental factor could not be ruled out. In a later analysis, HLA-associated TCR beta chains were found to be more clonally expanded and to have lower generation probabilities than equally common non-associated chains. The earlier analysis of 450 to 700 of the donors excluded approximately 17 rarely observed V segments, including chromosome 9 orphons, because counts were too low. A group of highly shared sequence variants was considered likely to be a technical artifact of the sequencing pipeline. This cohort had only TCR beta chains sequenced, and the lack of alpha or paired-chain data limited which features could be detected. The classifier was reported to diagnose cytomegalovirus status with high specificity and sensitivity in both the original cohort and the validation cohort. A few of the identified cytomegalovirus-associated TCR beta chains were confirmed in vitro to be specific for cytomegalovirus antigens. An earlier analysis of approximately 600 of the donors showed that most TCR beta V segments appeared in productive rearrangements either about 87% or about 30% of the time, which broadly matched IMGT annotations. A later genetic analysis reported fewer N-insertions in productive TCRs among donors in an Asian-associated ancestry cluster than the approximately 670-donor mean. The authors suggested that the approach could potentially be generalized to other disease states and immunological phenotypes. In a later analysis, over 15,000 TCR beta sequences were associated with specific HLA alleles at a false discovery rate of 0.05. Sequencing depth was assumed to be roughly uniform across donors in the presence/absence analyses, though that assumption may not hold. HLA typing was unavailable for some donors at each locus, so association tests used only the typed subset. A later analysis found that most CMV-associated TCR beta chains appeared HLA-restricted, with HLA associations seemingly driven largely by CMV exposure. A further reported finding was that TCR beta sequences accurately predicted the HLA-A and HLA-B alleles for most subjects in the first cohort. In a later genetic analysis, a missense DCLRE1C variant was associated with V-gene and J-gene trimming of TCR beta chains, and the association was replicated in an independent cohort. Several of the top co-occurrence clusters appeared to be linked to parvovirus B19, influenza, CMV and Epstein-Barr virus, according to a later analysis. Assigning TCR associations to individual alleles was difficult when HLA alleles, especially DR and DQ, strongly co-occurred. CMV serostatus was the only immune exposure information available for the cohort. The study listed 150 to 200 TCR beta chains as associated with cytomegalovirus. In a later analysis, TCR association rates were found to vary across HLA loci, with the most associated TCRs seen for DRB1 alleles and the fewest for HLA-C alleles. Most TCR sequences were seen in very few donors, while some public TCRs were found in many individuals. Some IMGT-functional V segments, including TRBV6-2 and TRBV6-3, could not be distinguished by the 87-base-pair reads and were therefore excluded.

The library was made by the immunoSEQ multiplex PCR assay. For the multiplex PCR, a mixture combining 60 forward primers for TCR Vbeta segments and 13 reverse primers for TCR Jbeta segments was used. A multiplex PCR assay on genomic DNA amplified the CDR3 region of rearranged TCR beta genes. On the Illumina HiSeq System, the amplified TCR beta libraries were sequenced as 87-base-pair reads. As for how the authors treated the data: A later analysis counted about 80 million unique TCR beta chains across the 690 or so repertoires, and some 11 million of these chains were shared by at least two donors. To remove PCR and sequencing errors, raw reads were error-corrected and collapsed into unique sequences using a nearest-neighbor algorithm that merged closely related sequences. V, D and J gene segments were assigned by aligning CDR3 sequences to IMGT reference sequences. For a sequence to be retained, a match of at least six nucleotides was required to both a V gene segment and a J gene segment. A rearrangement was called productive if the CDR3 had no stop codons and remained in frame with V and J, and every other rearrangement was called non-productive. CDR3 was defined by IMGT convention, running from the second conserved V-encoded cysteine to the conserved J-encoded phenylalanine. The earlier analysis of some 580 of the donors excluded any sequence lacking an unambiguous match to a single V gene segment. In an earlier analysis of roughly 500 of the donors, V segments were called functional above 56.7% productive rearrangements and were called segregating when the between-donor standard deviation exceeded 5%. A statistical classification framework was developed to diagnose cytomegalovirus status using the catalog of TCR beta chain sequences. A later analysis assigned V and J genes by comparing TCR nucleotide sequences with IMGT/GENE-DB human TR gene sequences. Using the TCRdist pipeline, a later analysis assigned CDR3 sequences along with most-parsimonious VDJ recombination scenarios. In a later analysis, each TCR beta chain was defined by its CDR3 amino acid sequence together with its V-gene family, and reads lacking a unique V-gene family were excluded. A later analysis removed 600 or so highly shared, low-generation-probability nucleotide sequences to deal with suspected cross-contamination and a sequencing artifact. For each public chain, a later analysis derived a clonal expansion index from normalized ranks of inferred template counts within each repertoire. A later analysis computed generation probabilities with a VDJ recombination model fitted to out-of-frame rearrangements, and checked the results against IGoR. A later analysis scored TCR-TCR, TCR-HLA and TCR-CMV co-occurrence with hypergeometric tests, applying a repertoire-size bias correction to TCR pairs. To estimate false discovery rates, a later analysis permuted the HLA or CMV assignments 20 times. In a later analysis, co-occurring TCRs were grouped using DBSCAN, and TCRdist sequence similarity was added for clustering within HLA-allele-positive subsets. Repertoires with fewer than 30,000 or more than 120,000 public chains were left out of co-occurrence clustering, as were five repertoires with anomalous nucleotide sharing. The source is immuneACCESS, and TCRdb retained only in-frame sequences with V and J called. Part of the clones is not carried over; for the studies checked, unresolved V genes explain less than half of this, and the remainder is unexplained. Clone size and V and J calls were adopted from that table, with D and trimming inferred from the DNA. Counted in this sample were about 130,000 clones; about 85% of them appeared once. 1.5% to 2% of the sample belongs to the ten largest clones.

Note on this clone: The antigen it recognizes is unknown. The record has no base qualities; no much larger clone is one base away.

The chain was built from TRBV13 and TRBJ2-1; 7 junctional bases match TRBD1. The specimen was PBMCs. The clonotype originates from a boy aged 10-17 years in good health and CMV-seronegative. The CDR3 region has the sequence CASSLEGAPNEQFF. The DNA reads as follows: TGTGCCAGCAGCTTAGAGGGGGCGCCCAATGAGCAGTTCTTC.